This passage covers 7 T cell receptor beta chains from one sample sequenced in a study of T cell changes during pregnancy in multiple sclerosis. Method: immunoSEQ multiplex PCR; TCRdb's copy keeps in-frame clones and lacks some. The sample lists approximately 100,000 clones, about 90% occurring once. Sequenced here: peripheral blood, sampled before pregnancy. These TCRs come from a female donor with multiple sclerosis, enrolled in a pregnancy study.

The genes are TRBV28 and TRBJ1-2; D is undetermined. With 4 bases removed from V and 1 base from J, the gap between germline ends came to 7 bases. The CDR3 loop spans 13 amino acids. Germline-derived CDR1 and CDR2 are MDHEN and SYDVKM. CDR3 loop: CASSYGNNYGYTF. Here the CDR3 DNA reads TGTGCCAGCAGTTACGGGAATAACTATGGCTACACCTTC.

The chain uses TRBV7-3 and TRBJ2-1; 9 bases are shared with TRBD2. The germline CDR1 and CDR2 sequences are SGHTA and FQGTGA. The ends lost 5 bases at V and 7 bases at J; junction bases unmatched: 9. The CDR3 sequence is 15 residues long. The CDR3 spells CASSPRGGLRNEQFF. CDR3 in DNA: TGTGCCAGCAGCCCGCGGGGGGGCTTAAGGAATGAGCAGTTCTTC.

The chain employs TRBV10-3 and TRBJ2-5, with TRBD2 identical over 12 bases. CDR1 ENHRY and CDR2 SYGVKD come from the germline V gene. The CDR3 contains 14 residues. Trimming cost V 6 bases and J 7 bases; bases outside gene matches: 6. DNA for the CDR3: TGTGCCATCAGGCCTAGCGGGAGGGAAGGGACCCAGTACTTC. Translated, it gives CAIRPSGREGTQYF.

This clone has a single count. The chain links TRBV27 to TRBJ1-5; D is uncertain. Germline lookup yields CDR1 MNHEY and CDR2 SMNVEV (reference sequence). Trimming pared 2 bases from V and 0 bases from J, leaving 8 bases between. This CDR3 comprises 15 residues. The CDR3 is CASSLTVYSNQPQHF. The CDR3 DNA reads as TGTGCCAGCAGTTTAACAGTTTATAGCAATCAGCCCCAGCATTTT.

The CDR3 nucleotides are TGTGCCAGCAGCTCATACGGTGGAGGGGTAACTGAAGCTTTCTTT. It is translated as CASSSYGGGVTEAFF. The chain links TRBV7-3 to TRBJ1-1; D is possibly TRBD1 (5 bases). Germline CDR1 SGHTA, CDR2 FQGTGA. V shed 4 bases and J shed 5 bases, with 17 bases lying between them. The CDR3 is 15 residues long.

The chain carries TRBV2 and TRBJ2-5; the match to TRBD2 covers 7 bases. Trimming took 6 bases from V and 1 from J; bases not matched to a gene: 5. This CDR3 has 14 residues. Germline V gene sequence: CDR1 SNHLY, CDR2 FYNNEI. The CDR3 spells CASRSTSLQETQYF. The DNA for the CDR3 is TGTGCCAGCAGATCGACTAGCCTCCAAGAGACCCAGTACTTC.

The rearrangement links TRBV5-6 to TRBJ1-1; D unclear. Trimming left V 0 bases short and J 1 base short, with 10 bases between. The length of the CDR3 is 15 residues. Germline CDR1 reads SGHDT; CDR2 reads YYEEEE. CDR3 coding DNA: TGTGCCAGCAGCTTGGTCCCGGTTTCGAACACTGAAGCTTTCTTT. Translation gives CASSLVPVSNTEAFF.